A single TCR beta chain is shown here with its context. Antigen unknown. The read gets to within 3 residues of the CDR3 end, and the germline J gene fills in the rest. Germline assignment: CDR1 SGHRS and CDR2 YFSETQ. V was clipped by 4 bases and J by 5 bases, with 16 bases between them. This CDR3 has 14 amino acids. This table comes from immunoSEQ multiplex PCR, and its TCRdb copy is limited to in-frame clones, with some not included. The data include 25,000 to 35,000 clones; the top ten clones carry roughly 15%. The sample originates from a study of T cells in women clearing cervical HPV infection. The study, taken as a whole, reports: A classifier using richness and V gene abundances reached an AUC of about 0.83.

The V and J genes are TRBV5-1 and TRBJ2-7; a possible D gene is TRBD1 (6 bases). The TCR sequence derives from a woman between 18 and 70 years old with a cervical HPV16 infection that either progressed to CIN3+ or cleared (not recorded which). The sample comprised blood buffy coat. This CDR3 reads CASSGGPRRDEQYF. The covered CDR3 bases are TGCGCCAGCAGCGGGGGCCCCCGGCGGGACGAG.